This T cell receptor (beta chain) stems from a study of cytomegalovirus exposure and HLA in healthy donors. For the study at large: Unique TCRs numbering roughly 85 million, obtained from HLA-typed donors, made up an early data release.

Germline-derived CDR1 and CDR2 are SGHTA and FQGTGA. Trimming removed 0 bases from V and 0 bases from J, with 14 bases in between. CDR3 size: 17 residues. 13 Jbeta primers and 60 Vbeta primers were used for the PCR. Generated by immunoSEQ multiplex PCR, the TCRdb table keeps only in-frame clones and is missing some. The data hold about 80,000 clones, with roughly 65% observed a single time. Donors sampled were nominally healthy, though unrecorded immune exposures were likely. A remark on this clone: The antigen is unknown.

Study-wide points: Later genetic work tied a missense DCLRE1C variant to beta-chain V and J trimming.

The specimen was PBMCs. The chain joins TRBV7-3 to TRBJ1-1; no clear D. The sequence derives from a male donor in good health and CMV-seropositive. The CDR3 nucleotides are TGTGCCAGCAGCTTAACCGGTTACGGAGGATTGAACACTGAAGCTTTCTTT. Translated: CASSLTGYGGLNTEAFF.